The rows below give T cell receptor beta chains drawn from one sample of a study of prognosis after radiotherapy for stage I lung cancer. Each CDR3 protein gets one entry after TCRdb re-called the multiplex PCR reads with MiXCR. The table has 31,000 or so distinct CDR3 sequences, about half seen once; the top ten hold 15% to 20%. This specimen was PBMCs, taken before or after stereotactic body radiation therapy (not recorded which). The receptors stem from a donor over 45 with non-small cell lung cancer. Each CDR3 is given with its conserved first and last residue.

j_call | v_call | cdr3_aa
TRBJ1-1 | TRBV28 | CASSPPGSSGQATEAFF
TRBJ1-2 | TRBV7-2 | CASSSTGDGYTF
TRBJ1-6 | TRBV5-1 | CASSSPGQGNSPLHF
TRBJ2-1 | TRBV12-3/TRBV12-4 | CASSPQRGYNEQFF
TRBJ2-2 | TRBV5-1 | CASSFSGITGELFF
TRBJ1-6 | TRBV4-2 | CASSHQGENNSPLHF
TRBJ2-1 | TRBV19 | CASSIGGGSYNEQFF
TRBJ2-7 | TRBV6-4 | CASSRGGRPPHSYEQYF
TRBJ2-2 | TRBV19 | CASSIWGHHTGELFF
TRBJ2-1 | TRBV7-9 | CASSSPRGGGSSEQFF
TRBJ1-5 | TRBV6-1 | CASRHNRGGLNQPQHF
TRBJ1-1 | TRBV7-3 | CASSFGGAEAFF
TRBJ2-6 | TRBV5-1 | CASSRDMFSGANVLTF
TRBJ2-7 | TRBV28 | CASSFRGLSEQYF
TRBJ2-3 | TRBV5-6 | CASSFYGRGADTQYF
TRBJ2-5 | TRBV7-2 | CASSQPPFSQYQYF
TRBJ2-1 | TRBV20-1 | CSASPLGEGSYNEQFF
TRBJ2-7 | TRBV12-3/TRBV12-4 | CASSRTGDSEQYF
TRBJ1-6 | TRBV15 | CATSSYRDRIPLHF
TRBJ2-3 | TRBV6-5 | CASSYEPTSGSLRNTQYF
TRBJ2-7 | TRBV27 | CASTRGGGYEQYF
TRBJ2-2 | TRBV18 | CASFNNAGTGDQNTGELFF
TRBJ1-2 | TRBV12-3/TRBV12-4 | CASSPARYGSDGYTF
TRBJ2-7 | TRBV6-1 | CASSRSGTGSVYEQYF
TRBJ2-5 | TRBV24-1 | CATSDPRDGGETQYF
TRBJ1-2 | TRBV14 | CASSHDGAAGYTF
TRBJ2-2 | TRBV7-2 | CASSAQTTVELFF
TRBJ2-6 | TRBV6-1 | CASSTQGTPSGANVPTF
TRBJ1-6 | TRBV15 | CATSSDRDRRLLHF
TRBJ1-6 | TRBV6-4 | CASSEGSSYNSPLHF
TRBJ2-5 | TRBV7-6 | CASSHRTTWETQYF
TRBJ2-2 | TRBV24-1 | CATSDSQGTRGSGELFF